These 13 T cell receptor beta chains share one sample of origin, sequenced in a study of shared clonotypes between healthy human individuals. TCRdb's table, derived via immunoSEQ multiplex PCR, lists solely in-frame clones and lacks some. The table shows millions of clones, with more than 80% occurring only once. The material sequenced was naive CD4+ T cells from PBMCs. The sample's subset: CD45RA+ positively selected. These receptors all come from a man aged 18 to 29 in good health. Some clones in this sample may be carry-over from other donors' samples.

The chain couples TRBV7-2 to TRBJ2-7; 8 nucleotides match TRBD1. Germline lookup yields CDR1 SGHTA and CDR2 FQGNSA. Losses at the gene ends were 5 bases for V and 4 bases for J; bases not matched to a gene: 7. The CDR3 extends over 14 amino acids. The CDR3 DNA is TGTGCCAGCAGCCCTGGGACAGGTTATTACGAGCAGTACTTC. It codes for CASSPGTGYYEQYF.

The chain has TRBV5-5 and TRBJ1-2; 7 nucleotides line up with TRBD1. Germline values: CDR1 SGHKS, CDR2 YYEKEE (reference sequence). V was clipped by 2 bases and J by 8 bases; unmatched bases: 9. The CDR3 spans 14 residues. This chain's CDR3 is CASSFPDRPAGYTF. DNA of the CDR3: TGTGCCAGCAGCTTTCCGGACAGGCCCGCAGGCTACACCTTC.

The chain joins TRBV2 to TRBJ1-2, with D maybe TRBD1 (6 bases). From germline, CDR1 is SNHLY and CDR2 FYNNEI. The V end was cut by 7 bases, the J end by 4 bases, with 13 bases between. This CDR3 contains 13 residues. CDR3 in amino acids: CASKRGGPYGYTF. The CDR3 nucleotides are TGTGCCAGCAAGAGGGGGGGGCCCTATGGCTACACCTTC.

This chain joins TRBV13 and TRBJ1-5; 8 nucleotides line up with TRBD1. With 5 bases clipped from V and 12 bases from J, the junction kept 6 bases outside the gene matches. Germline CDR1 is PRHDT and CDR2 is FYEKMQ (reference sequence). CDR3 length: 12 residues. CDR3 coding DNA: TGTGCCAGCAGCATACGACAGGGGAACCAGCATTTT. Its translation: CASSIRQGNQHF. Together with reference TRBV13 and TRBJ1-5, the CDR3 gives the full variable domain: AAGVIQSPRHLIKEKRETATLKCYPIPRHDTVYWYQQGPGQDPQFLISFYEKMQSDKGSIPDRFSAQQFSDYHSELNMSSLELGDSALYFCASSIRQGNQHFGDGTRLSIL.

DNA for the CDR3: TGTGCCAGCAGCTCGGGACTAGCTAGCATTCAGTACTTC. Protein: CASSSGLASIQYF. The rearrangement links TRBV7-2 to TRBJ2-4; 9 bases are a match to TRBD2. Trimming cost V 4 bases and J 9 bases; bases outside gene matches: 4. Germline V lookup: CDR1 SGHTA, CDR2 FQGNSA. The CDR3 spans 13 residues.

The CDR3 nucleotides read TGTGCCAGCAGCGATTCAAATCAGGGGCACACCTTC. Protein: CASSDSNQGHTF. The gene calls are TRBV7-2 and TRBJ1-2; a possible D gene is TRBD1 (6 bases). V lost 5 bases and J 12 bases, leaving 16 bases between the germline ends. There are 12 residues in the CDR3. Germline V gene sequence: CDR1 SGHTA, CDR2 FQGNSA.

The chain recombines TRBV5-5 with TRBJ2-3; unclear D gene. Germline values: CDR1 SGHKS, CDR2 YYEKEE (reference sequence). CDR3 length equals 18 residues. The germline V and J ends were trimmed by 0 bases and 4 bases, with 21 bases remaining between them. The CDR3 loop reads CASSLDAVLITFSDTQYF. CDR3 nucleotide sequence: TGTGCCAGCAGCTTGGATGCGGTTCTAATCACCTTTTCAGATACGCAGTATTTT.

As to this clone: This sample also contains other DNA sequences that code for the same CDR3. The V gene is TRBV4-1, the J gene TRBJ2-5, with a tentative D call TRBD1 (6 bases). V was pared by 1 base and J by 1 base, with 7 bases between. CDR3 length: 14 residues. In germline, CDR1 is MGHRA, CDR2 YSYEKL. CDR3 DNA sequence: TGCGCCAGCAGCCAAGGGGACACCCAAGAGACCCAGTACTTC. The encoded protein is CASSQGDTQETQYF.

The chain uses TRBV7-8 and TRBJ2-2, with TRBD2 identical over 7 bases. The CDR3 extends over 18 amino acids. Germline trimming cut 1 base from V and 5 bases from J; bases unmatched to any gene: 13. CDR1 is SGHVS and CDR2 is FQNEAQ in the germline V gene. The DNA for the CDR3 is TGTGCCAGCAGCTTAGGGGGCCTAGCGGCGAAAGGGACCGGGGAGCTGTTTTTT. Amino acids: CASSLGGLAAKGTGELFF.

The chain recombines TRBV11-2 with TRBJ2-2; maybe TRBD2 (5 bases). Trimming pared 5 bases from V and 7 bases from J, leaving 20 bases between. CDR3 size: 16 residues. Germline V gene data show CDR1 as SGHAT and CDR2 as FQNNGV. In DNA, the CDR3 is TGTGCCAGCAGCCCAAGACTCCTCCCGGGGAACGGGGAGCTGTTTTTT. This gives the protein CASSPRLLPGNGELFF.

The CDR3 loop reads CASSVRPGGLAMDEQFF. CDR3 DNA sequence: TGTGCCAGCAGCGTTCGGCCTGGAGGACTAGCAATGGATGAGCAGTTCTTC. This chain connects TRBV9 to TRBJ2-1; 8 bases match TRBD2. The CDR3 runs to 17 residues. CDR1 SGDLS and CDR2 YYNGEE come from the germline V gene. V was clipped by 2 bases and J by 8 bases; unmatched bases: 15. Combining the CDR3 with reference TRBV9 and TRBJ2-1 gives the whole variable domain DSGVTQTPKHLITATGQRVTLRCSPRSGDLSVYWYQQSLDQGLQFLIQYYNGEERAKGNILERFSAQQFPDLHSELNLSSLELGDSALYFCASSVRPGGLAMDEQFFGPGTRLTVL.

V gene TRBV30 combines with J gene TRBJ2-5; D unresolved. The CDR3 extends over 13 amino acids. Trimming cost V 0 bases and J 5 bases, with 10 bases left between them. Germline CDR1 GTSNPN, CDR2 SVGIG (reference sequence). As DNA, the CDR3 is TGTGCCTGGAGTGTTGGCCAAACCGAGACCCAGTACTTC. Protein product: CAWSVGQTETQYF.

This chain links TRBV18 with TRBJ2-5; 7 nucleotides agree with TRBD1. The V segment lost 8 bases and the J segment 5 bases; nucleotides outside the gene matches: 8. CDR1 and CDR2 (germline): KGHSH, LQKENI. This CDR3 has 13 amino acids. CDR3 sequence: CASAGGAMETQYF. The CDR3, as DNA: TGTGCCAGCGCAGGGGGAGCTATGGAGACCCAGTACTTC.